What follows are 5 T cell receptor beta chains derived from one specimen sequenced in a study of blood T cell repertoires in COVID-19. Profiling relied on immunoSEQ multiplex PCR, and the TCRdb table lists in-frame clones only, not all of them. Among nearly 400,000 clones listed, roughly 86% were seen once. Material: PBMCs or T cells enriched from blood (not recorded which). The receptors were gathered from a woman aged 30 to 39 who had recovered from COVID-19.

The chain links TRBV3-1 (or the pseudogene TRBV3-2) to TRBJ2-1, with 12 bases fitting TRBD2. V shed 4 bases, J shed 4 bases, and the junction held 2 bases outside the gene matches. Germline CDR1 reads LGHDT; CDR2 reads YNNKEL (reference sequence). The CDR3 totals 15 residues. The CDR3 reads CASSLGTSGYNEQFF. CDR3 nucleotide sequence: TGTGCCAGCAGCCTCGGGACTAGCGGGTACAATGAGCAGTTCTTC.

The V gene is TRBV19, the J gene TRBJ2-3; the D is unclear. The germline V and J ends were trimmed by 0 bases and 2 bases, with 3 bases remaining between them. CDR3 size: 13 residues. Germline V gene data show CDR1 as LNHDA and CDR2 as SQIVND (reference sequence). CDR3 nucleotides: TGTGCCAGTAGTATAGATAACACAGATACGCAGTATTTT. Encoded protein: CASSIDNTDTQYF.

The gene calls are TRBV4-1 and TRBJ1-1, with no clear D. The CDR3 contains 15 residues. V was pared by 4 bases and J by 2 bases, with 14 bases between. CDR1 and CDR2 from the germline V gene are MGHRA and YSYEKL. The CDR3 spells CASSRGSPGNTEAFF. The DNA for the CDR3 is TGCGCCAGCAGCCGAGGAAGCCCTGGAAACACTGAAGCTTTCTTT.

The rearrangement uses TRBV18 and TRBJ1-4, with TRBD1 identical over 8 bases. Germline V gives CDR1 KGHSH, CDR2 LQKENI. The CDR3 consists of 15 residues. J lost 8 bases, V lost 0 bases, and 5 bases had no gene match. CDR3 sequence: CASSPPVDRAEKLFF. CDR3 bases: TGTGCCAGCTCACCACCGGTGGACAGGGCCGAAAAACTGTTTTTT.

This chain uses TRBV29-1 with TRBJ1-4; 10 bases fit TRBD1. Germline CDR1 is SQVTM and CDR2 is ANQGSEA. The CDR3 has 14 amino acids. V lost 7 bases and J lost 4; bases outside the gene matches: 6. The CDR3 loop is CSAGTGVGNEKLFF. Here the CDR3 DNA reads TGCAGCGCGGGGACAGGGGTTGGTAATGAAAAACTGTTTTTT.